This T cell receptor beta chain was captured by sequencing in a study of blood T cell repertoires in COVID-19 (dated by TCRdb to 2020 to 2021). Some background on the complete study: Samples from collaborators originated in the United States, Italy and Spain and spanned both the acute and convalescent phases of COVID-19. A de-identified subject ID, COVID-19 status, age in years and sex were almost always included in the sample metadata. Samples were obtained from the ongoing ImmuneRACE study (first 160 participants) and from 1,200 or so subjects provided by 6 global collaborators. The prospective study material was composed of cDNA or gDNA derived from T cells, B-cell-depleted T cells, or PBMCs. HLA class I and class II types, where available, came from metadata supplied by the sample provider rather than from assay-based typing. A freely available public database, intended as a resource for researchers studying the immune response to SARS-CoV-2, is where the repertoires were released. Subjects who had been exposed to COVID-19, were actively infected with it, or had recovered from it provided the deeply sampled blood TCRbeta repertoires that made up the dataset.

A second Seattle source provided samples from volunteer blood donors who had recovered from COVID-19. Collaborating institutions collected whole blood in K2EDTA tubes following their own protocols. For TCRbeta analysis, collaborators shipped samples in one of three forms: frozen whole blood, isolated PBMCs, or DNA extracted from either of those sample types. Note on this clone: Its recognized antigen is unknown. The input lacks base qualities; no much larger clone sits a single base away.

The immunoSEQ Assay, a bias-controlled multiplex PCR, was used to amplify TCRbeta CDR3 regions from genomic DNA. The study's own analysis went as follows. The number of nucleated cells in each sample was estimated from the amplification of reference gene primers within the assay. To quantify the absolute abundance of each unique TCRbeta CDR3 rearrangement, sequence reads were collapsed and filtered. For each sample, productive Simpson clonality was calculated as the square root of Simpson's diversity index across productive rearrangements. The table was pulled from immuneACCESS by TCRdb, which kept in-frame rearrangements only. Such tables lose some clones; where checked, under half of the loss comes from unresolved V genes, and the rest has no known cause. V and J calls plus clone size are reproduced from that table; the DNA served to infer D and trimming. This sample holds around 270,000 clones; over 80% were observed only once. The ten largest clones capture less than 2% of the sample.

Summary of the overall study and its limitations: The quantity of clinical and demographic metadata differed by source and by participant and was supplied without curation.

In the germline V gene (reference sequence), CDR1 corresponds to PRHDT and CDR2 to FYEKMQ. CDR3 length: 16 amino acids, cysteine to phenylalanine. The retained sequence is limited to the CDR3, 48 bases, with the frame set at the first base. At the junction V is shortened by 5 bases and J by 8 bases; bases outside the gene matches: 11. The rearrangement joined TRBV13 to TRBJ1-4, and 10 bases in between align with TRBD1. Specimen: peripheral blood. The source is a woman in her forties who had recovered from COVID-19. CDR3 reads: CASSPKTGGRREKLFF. In nucleotides, the sequence is TGTGCCAGCAGCCCGAAGACAGGGGGCAGAAGGGAAAAACTGTTTTTT.